This entry concerns a single T cell receptor (beta chain). This entry belongs to a study of technical replicates of blood from a handful of donors. With 5 bases removed from V and 7 bases from J, the gap between germline ends came to 13 bases. CDR3 length: 12 residues. Germline V gene sequence: CDR1 GTSNPN, CDR2 SVGIG (reference sequence). Generated by immunoSEQ multiplex PCR, the TCRdb table keeps only in-frame clones and is missing some. The sample has approximately 97,000 clones; about 95% are singletons. The specimen sequenced was T cells isolated from PBMCs. The chain has TRBV30 and TRBJ2-3, with a possible D match to TRBD2 (6 bases). This sequence was found in a human donor in good health. The DNA of the CDR3 is TGTGCCTGGGGTCCTGGGGGGTATACGCAGTATTTT. This gives the protein CAWGPGGYTQYF.